These 12 T cell receptor beta chains originate from one sample sequenced in a study of T cell responses to AZD1222 COVID-19 vaccine. Here immunoSEQ multiplex PCR was the method, and the copy in TCRdb shows in-frame clones only, minus some. This sample has some 180,000 clones, with 85% to 95% found just once. Here the sequenced sample was peripheral blood, taken 28 days after the second AZD1222 dose. The receptors derive from an adult who received the AZD1222 COVID-19 vaccine.

This clone turned up a few times. DNA of the CDR3: TGTGCCAGCAGCTTAGGGGGCTATCGTACAGATACGCAGTATTTT. Translation: CASSLGGYRTDTQYF. The genes are TRBV11-2 and TRBJ2-3; weak D call: TRBD1 (5 bases). Germline V CDR1 and CDR2: SGHAT, FQNNGV. The CDR3 consists of 15 residues. V lost 1 base and J 3 bases, leaving 11 bases between the germline ends.

The chain couples TRBV23-1 to TRBJ2-7; D is undetermined. TRBV23-1 belongs to the ORF category, with a function that is uncertain. With 0 bases removed from V and 5 bases from J, the gap between germline ends came to 17 bases. This CDR3 is built from 16 residues. This CDR3 is CASSQSGSRPDNEQYF. CDR3 nucleotide sequence: TGCGCCAGCAGTCAATCAGGATCCAGGCCCGATAACGAGCAGTACTTC.

The chain couples TRBV23-1 to TRBJ2-5; no definite D call. TRBV23-1 is treated as an ORF (open reading frame) with a function not yet certain. V was cut by 6 bases and J by 4 bases, with 30 bases left in between. This CDR3 comprises 19 residues. CDR3 in DNA: TGCGCCAGCAGAGATTCTGGACGGTTTCACTCCATGTTGGGAGAGACCCAGTACTTC. As protein: CASRDSGRFHSMLGETQYF.

V gene TRBV20-1 combines with J gene TRBJ1-2, with D unresolved. Trimming shortened V by 1 base and J by 13 bases, and 13 bases separated the two germline ends. The CDR3 extends over 11 amino acids. The V gene's germline CDR1 is DFQATT and CDR2 SNEGSKA (reference sequence). The CDR3 coding sequence is TGCAGTGCTAGAGCCGCGGCCTGGGTCACCTTC. Its protein is CSARAAAWVTF.

The chain employs TRBV6-2 or TRBV6-3 and TRBJ2-1; 10 positions agree with TRBD2. The length of the CDR3 is 16 residues. CDR1 is MNHEY, CDR2 SVGEGT, per germline. V lost 5 bases, J lost 9 bases, and 13 bases stayed unmatched. The CDR3 DNA reads as TGTGCCAGCAGTCACCCCCTGAGCGGGGGGGCTGGTGAGCAGTTCTTC. Translating gives CASSHPLSGGAGEQFF.

The chain uses TRBV28 and TRBJ1-2; 10 bases map to TRBD1. CDR3 size: 18 residues. After removal of 3 bases from V and 4 bases from J, the junction contained 14 bases not matched to a gene. In germline, CDR1 is MDHEN, CDR2 SYDVKM. CDR3 in amino acids: CASSFPGTGVRLGYGYTF. CDR3 coding DNA: TGTGCCAGCAGTTTCCCAGGGACAGGGGTTCGTTTGGGCTATGGCTACACCTTC.

The rearrangement joins TRBV7-9 to TRBJ2-1; D is possibly TRBD1 (8 bases). V was pared by 7 bases and J by 7 bases, with 17 bases between. CDR1 and CDR2 from the germline V gene are SEHNR and FQNEAQ (reference sequence). This CDR3 is built from 14 residues. The CDR3: CASTLAGDRNEQFF. In nucleotides, the CDR3 is TGTGCCAGCACCCTTGCGGGGGACAGGAATGAGCAGTTCTTC.

V gene TRBV9 combines with J gene TRBJ2-2, with a tentative D call TRBD1 (6 bases). Between the trimmed V and J ends, which lost 0 bases and 6 bases, there was a span of 12 bases. Germline CDR1 is SGDLS and CDR2 is YYNGEE. The CDR3 is 15 residues long. CDR3 amino acids: CASSVGWGLAGELFF. As DNA, the CDR3 is TGTGCCAGCAGCGTAGGTTGGGGGCTAGCCGGGGAGCTGTTTTTT.

This clone was counted only a few times. V and J are TRBV3-1 (or the pseudogene TRBV3-2) and TRBJ2-1, with 7 bases identical to TRBD1. V was pared by 5 bases and J by 0 bases, with 7 bases of the junction left unmatched. Germline values: CDR1 LGHDT, CDR2 YNNKEL (reference sequence). This CDR3 spans 16 amino acids. CDR3 sequence: CASSVTGVRSYNEQFF. The DNA for the CDR3 is TGTGCCAGCAGCGTTACAGGGGTACGCTCCTACAATGAGCAGTTCTTC.

The V call is TRBV13, the J call TRBJ2-7, with D unresolved. Germline V lookup: CDR1 PRHDT, CDR2 FYEKMQ (reference sequence). V was shortened by 5 bases and J by 0 bases, with 8 bases between the two germline ends. This CDR3 spans 13 amino acids. CDR3 sequence: CASSAELSYEQYF. CDR3 DNA sequence: TGTGCCAGCAGCGCAGAACTCTCCTACGAGCAGTACTTC.

The chain combines TRBV7-6 with TRBJ2-2; the match to TRBD1 covers 9 bases. The germline V gene has CDR1 SGHVS and CDR2 FNYEAQ. The CDR3 extends over 18 amino acids. With V trimmed by 1 base and J by 4 bases, 10 bases remained unmatched. The CDR3 DNA follows: TGTGCCAGCAGCTTAGGACAAACCGGGACAGGGTTCACCGGGGAGCTGTTTTTT. Protein sequence: CASSLGQTGTGFTGELFF.

The chain is built from TRBV7-2 and TRBJ1-1; D is possibly TRBD1 (6 bases). From germline, CDR1 is SGHTA and CDR2 FQGNSA. V lost 4 bases to trimming and J lost 5 bases, with 14 bases between them. This CDR3 has 14 residues. CDR3 sequence (DNA): TGTGCCAGCAGCTCCCCGCGGAGGGGGACTGAAGCTTTCTTT. It codes for CASSSPRRGTEAFF.